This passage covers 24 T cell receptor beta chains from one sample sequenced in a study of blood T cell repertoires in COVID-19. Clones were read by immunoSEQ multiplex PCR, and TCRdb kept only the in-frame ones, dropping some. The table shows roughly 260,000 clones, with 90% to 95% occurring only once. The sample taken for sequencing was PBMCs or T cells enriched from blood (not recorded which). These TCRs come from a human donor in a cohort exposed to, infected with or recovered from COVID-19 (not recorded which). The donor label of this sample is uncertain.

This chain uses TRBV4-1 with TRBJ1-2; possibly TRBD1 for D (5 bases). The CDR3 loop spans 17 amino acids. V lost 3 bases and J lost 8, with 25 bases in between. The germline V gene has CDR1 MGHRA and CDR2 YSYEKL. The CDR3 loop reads CASSHSSGTQKAGGYTF. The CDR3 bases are TGCGCCAGCAGCCATTCCTCCGGGACTCAAAAAGCGGGGGGCTACACCTTC.

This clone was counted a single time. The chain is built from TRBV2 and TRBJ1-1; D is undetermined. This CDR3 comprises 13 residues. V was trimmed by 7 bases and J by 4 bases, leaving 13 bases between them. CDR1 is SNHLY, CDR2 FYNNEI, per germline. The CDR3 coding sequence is TGTGCCAGCAAGGAGGGTACGATCACTGAAGCTTTCTTT. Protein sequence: CASKEGTITEAFF. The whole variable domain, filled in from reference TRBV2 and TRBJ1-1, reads EPEVTQTPSHQVTQMGQEVILRCVPISNHLYFYWYRQILGQKVEFLVSFYNNEISEKSEIFDDQFSVERPDGSNFTLKIRSTKLEDSAMYFCASKEGTITEAFFGQGTRLTVV.

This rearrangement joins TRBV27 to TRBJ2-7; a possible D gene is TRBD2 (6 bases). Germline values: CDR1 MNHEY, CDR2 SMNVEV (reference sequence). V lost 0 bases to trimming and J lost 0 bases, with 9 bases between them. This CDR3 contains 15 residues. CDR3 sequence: CASSLSGLNSYEQYF. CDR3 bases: TGTGCCAGCAGTTTATCGGGACTGAACTCCTACGAGCAGTACTTC.

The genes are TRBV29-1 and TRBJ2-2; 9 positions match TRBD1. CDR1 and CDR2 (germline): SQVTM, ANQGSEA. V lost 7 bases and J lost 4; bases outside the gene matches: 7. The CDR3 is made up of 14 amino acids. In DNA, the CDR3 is TGCAGCGGGCGGACAGGGGTGCCCACCGGGGAGCTGTTTTTT. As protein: CSGRTGVPTGELFF.

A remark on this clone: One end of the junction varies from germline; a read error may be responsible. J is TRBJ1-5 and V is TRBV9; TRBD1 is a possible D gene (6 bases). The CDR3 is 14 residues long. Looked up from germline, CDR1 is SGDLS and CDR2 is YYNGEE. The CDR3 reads CASSVGGGKQPQHF. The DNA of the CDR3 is TGTGCCAGCAGCGTAGGGGGGGGCAAACAGCCCCAGCATTTT.

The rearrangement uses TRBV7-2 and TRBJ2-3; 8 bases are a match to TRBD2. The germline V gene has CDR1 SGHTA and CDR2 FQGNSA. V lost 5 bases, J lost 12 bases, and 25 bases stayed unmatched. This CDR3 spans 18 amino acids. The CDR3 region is CASSPGSRGGRLTPPQYF. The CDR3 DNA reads TGTGCCAGCAGCCCCGGTTCCCGGGGGGGACGCCTCACGCCACCTCAGTATTTT.

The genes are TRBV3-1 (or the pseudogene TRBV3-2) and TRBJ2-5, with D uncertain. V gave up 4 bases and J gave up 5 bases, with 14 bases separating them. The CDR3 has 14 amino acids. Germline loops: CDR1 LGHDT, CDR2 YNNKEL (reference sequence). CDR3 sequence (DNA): TGTGCCAGCAGCCCCCCGGTTAGTCGGGAGACCCAGTACTTC. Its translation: CASSPPVSRETQYF.

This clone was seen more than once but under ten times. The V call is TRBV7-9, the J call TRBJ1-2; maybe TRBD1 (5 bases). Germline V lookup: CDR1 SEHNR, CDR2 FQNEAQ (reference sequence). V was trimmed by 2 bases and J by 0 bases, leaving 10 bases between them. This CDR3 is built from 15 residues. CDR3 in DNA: TGTGCCAGCAGCTTACCGGCAGGGACTAACTATGGCTACACCTTC. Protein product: CASSLPAGTNYGYTF.

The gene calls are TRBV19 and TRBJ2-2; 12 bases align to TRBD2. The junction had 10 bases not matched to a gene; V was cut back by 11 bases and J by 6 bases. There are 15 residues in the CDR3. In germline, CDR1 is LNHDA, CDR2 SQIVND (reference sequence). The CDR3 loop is CASDLAGGPAGELFF. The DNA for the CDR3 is TGTGCCTCTGATCTAGCGGGGGGGCCCGCCGGGGAGCTGTTTTTT.

The CDR3 bases are TGTGCCAGCAGCGTAGGGGCAGTCTACAATGAGCAGTTCTTC. As protein: CASSVGAVYNEQFF. The chain uses TRBV9 and TRBJ2-1; D ambiguous. The V gene lost 0 bases and the J gene lost 3 bases, with 7 bases spanning the gap. The germline CDR1 and CDR2 sequences are SGDLS and YYNGEE. The CDR3 length is 14 residues.

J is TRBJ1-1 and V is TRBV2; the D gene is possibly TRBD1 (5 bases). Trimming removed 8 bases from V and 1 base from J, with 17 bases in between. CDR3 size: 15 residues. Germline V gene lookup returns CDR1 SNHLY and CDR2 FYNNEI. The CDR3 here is CASCPRAAQNTEAFF. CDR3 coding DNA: TGTGCCAGCTGCCCCAGGGCAGCCCAGAACACTGAAGCTTTCTTT.

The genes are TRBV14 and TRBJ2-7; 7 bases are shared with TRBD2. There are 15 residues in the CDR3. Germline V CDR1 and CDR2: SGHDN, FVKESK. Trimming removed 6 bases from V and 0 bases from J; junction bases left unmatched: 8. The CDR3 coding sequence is TGTGCCAGCAGGAGGTCGGGGGGTACCTCCTACGAGCAGTACTTC. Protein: CASRRSGGTSYEQYF.

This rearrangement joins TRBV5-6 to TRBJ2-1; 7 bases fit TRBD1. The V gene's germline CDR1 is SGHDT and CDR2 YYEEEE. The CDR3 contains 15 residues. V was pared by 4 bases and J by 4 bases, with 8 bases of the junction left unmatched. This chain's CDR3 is CASSPLTGTYNEQFF. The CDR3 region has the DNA TGTGCCAGCAGCCCGCTGACAGGGACGTACAATGAGCAGTTCTTC.

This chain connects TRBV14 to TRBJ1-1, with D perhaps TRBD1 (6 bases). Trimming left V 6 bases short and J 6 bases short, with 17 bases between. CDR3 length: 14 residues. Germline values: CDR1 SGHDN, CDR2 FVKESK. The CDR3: CASRNSGGDAEAFF. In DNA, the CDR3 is TGTGCCAGCAGAAACAGTGGGGGCGACGCTGAAGCTTTCTTT.

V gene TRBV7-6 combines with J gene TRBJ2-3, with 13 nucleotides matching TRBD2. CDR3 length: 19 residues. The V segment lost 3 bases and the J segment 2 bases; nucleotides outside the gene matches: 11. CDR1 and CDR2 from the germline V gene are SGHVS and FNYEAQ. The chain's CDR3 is CASSLRLAGGLSNTDTQYF. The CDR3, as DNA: TGTGCCAGCAGCTTGAGACTAGCGGGGGGCCTTTCTAACACAGATACGCAGTATTTT.

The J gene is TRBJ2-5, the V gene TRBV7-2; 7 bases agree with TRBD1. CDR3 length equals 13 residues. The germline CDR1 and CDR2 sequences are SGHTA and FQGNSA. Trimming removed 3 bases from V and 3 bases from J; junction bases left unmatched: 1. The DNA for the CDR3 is TGTGCCAGCAGCTTGCAGGGGGAAGAGACCCAGTACTTC. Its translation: CASSLQGEETQYF.

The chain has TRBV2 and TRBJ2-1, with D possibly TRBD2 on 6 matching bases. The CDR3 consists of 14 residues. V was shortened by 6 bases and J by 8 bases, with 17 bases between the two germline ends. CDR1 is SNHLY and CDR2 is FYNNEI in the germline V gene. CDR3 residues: CASRRYSGGDEQFF. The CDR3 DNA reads TGTGCCAGCAGAAGGTACAGTGGAGGGGATGAGCAGTTCTTC.

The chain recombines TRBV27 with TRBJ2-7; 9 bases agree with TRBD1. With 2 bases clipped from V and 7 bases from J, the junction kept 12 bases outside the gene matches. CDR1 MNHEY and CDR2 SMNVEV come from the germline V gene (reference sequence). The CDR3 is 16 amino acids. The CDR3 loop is CASSLDSGTGFGEQYF. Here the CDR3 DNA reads TGTGCCAGCAGTTTAGATTCCGGGACAGGGTTCGGTGAGCAGTACTTC.

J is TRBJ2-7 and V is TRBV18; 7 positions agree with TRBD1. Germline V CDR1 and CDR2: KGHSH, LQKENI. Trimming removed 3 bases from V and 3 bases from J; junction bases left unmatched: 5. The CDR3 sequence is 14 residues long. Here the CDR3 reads CASSPRSGGYEQYF. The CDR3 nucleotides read TGTGCCAGCTCACCGCGATCAGGGGGCTACGAGCAGTACTTC. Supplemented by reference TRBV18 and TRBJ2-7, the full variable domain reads NAGVMQNPRHLVRRRGQEARLRCSPMKGHSHVYWYRQLPEEGLKFMVYLQKENIIDESGMPKERFSAEFPKEGPSILRIQQVVRGDSAAYFCASSPRSGGYEQYFGPGTRLTVT.

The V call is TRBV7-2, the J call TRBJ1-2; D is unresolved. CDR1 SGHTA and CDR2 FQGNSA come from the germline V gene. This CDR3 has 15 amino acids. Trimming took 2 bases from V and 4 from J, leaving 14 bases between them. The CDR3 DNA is TGTGCCAGCAGCTTAAACTTTGGGCAGTTCTATGGCTACACCTTC. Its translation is CASSLNFGQFYGYTF. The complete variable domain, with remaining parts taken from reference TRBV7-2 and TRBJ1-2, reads GAGVSQSPSNKVTEKGKDVELRCDPISGHTALYWYRQSLGQGLEFLIYFQGNSAPDKSGLPSDRFSAERTGGSVSTLTIQRTQQEDSAVYLCASSLNFGQFYGYTFGSGTRLTVV.

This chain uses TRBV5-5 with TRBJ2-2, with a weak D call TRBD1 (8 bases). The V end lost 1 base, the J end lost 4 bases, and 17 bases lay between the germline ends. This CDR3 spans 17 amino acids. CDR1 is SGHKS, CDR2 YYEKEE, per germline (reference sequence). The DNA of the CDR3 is TGTGCCAGCAGCTTGACCCCGACAGGGGAGGGCACCGGGGAGCTGTTTTTT. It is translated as CASSLTPTGEGTGELFF.

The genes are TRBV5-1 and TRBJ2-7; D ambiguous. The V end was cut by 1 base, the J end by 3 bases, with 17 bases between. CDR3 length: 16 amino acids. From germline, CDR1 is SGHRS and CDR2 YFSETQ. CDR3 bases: TGCGCCAGCAGCTTGAAAGTTCGGGTCAGAGACTACGAGCAGTACTTC. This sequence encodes CASSLKVRVRDYEQYF.

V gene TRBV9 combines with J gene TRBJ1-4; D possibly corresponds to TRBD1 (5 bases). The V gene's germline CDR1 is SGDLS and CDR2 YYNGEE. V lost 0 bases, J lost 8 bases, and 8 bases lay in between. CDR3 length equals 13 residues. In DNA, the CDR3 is TGTGCCAGCAGCGTAGGGCAGGGAGAAAAACTGTTTTTT. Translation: CASSVGQGEKLFF.

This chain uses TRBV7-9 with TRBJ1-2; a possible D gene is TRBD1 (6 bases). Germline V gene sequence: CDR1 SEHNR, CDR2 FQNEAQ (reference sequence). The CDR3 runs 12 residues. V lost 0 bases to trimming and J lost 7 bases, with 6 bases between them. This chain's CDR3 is CASSLAGAGYTF. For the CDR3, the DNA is TGTGCCAGCAGCTTAGCGGGGGCTGGCTACACCTTC.